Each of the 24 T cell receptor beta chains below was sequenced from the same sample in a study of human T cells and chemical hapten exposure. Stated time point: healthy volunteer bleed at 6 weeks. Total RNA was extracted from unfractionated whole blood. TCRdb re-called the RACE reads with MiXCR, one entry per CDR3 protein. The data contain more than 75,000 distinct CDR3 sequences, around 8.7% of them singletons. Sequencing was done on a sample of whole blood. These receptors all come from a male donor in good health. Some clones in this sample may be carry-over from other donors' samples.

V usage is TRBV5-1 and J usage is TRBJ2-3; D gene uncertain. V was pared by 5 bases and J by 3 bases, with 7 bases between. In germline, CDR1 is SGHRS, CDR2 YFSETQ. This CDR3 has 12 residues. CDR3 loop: CASRDNTDTQYF. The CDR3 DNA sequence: TGCGCCAGCAGGGATAATACAGATACGCAGTATTTT.

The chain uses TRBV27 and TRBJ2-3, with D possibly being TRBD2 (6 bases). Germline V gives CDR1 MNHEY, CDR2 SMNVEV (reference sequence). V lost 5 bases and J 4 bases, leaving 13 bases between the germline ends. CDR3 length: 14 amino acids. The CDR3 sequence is CASSPTSWADTQYF. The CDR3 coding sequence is TGTGCCAGCAGTCCCACTAGCTGGGCAGATACGCAGTATTTT.

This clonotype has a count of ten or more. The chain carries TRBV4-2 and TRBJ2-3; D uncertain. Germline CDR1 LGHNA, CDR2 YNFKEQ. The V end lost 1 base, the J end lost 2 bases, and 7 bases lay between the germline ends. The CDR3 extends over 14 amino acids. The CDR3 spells CASSQVSPTDTQYF. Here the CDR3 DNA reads TGTGCCAGCAGCCAAGTCAGTCCCACAGATACGCAGTATTTT.

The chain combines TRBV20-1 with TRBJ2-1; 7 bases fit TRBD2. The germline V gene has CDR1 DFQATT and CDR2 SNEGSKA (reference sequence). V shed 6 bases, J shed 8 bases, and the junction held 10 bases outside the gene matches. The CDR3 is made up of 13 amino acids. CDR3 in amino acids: CSATWGGRDEQFF. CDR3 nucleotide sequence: TGCAGTGCCACTTGGGGGGGGAGAGATGAGCAGTTCTTC.

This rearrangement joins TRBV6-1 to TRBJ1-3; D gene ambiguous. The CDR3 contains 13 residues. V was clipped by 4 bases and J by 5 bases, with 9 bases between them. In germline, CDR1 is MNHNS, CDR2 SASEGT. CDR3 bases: TGTGCCAGCAGTGCCTTCACGCGAAACACCATATATTTT. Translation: CASSAFTRNTIYF.

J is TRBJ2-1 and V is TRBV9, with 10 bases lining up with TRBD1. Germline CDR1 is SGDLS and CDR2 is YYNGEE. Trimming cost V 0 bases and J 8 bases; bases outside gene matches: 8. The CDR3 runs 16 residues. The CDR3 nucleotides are TGTGCCAGCAGCGTAGTCCCGGGGACAGGGGTGGATGAGCAGTTCTTC. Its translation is CASSVVPGTGVDEQFF. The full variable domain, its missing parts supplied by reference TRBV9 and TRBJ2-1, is DSGVTQTPKHLITATGQRVTLRCSPRSGDLSVYWYQQSLDQGLQFLIQYYNGEERAKGNILERFSAQQFPDLHSELNLSSLELGDSALYFCASSVVPGTGVDEQFFGPGTRLTVL.

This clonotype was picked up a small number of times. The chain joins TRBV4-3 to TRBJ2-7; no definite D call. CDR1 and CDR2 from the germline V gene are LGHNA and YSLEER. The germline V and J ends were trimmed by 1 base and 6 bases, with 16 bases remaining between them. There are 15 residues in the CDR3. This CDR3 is CASSQAVGSRREQYF. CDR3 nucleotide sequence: TGCGCCAGCAGCCAAGCGGTGGGCAGTCGGCGCGAGCAGTACTTC.

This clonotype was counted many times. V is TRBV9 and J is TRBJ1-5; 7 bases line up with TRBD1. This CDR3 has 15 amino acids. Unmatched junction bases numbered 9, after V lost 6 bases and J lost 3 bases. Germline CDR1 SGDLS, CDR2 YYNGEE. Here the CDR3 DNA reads TGTGCCAGCACCGCGACAGGGATGAACAATCAGCCCCAGCATTTT. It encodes CASTATGMNNQPQHF.

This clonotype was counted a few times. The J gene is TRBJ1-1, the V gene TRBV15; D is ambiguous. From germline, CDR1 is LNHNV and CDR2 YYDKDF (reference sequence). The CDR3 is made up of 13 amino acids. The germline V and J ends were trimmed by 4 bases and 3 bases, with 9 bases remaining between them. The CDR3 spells CATSIVGDTEAFF. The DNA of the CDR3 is TGTGCCACCAGCATTGTGGGTGACACTGAAGCTTTCTTT. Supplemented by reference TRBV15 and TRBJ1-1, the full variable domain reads DAMVIQNPRYQVTQFGKPVTLSCSQTLNHNVMYWYQQKSSQAPKLLFHYYDKDFNNEADTPDNFQSRRPNTSFCFLDIRSPGLGDTAMYLCATSIVGDTEAFFGQGTRLTVV.

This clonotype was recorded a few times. The CDR3 DNA is TGTGCCAGCAGCTCTGCCCCCAAATACGAGCAGTACTTC. Amino acid sequence: CASSSAPKYEQYF. J is TRBJ2-7 and V is TRBV7-2, with D hard to call. Germline V gene sequence: CDR1 SGHTA, CDR2 FQGNSA. The germline V and J ends were trimmed by 4 bases and 4 bases, with 11 bases remaining between them. This CDR3 has 13 amino acids.

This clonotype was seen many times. CDR3 in DNA: TGTGCCAGCAGTGACGGGAGCGGTAGCACAGATACGCAGTATTTT. Translated: CASSDGSGSTDTQYF. The gene calls are TRBV6-4 and TRBJ2-3; a weak D match, TRBD2 (5 bases). CDR1 and CDR2 from the germline V gene are MRHNA and SNTAGT. The CDR3 spans 15 residues. The V end was cut by 2 bases, the J end by 0 bases, with 9 bases between.

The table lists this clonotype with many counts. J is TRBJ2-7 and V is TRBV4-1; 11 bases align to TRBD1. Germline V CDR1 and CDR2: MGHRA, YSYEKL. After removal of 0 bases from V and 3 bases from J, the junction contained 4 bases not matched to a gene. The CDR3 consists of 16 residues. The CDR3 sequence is CASSQEEGTGGYEQYF. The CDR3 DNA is TGCGCCAGCAGCCAAGAAGAGGGGACAGGGGGCTACGAGCAGTACTTC.

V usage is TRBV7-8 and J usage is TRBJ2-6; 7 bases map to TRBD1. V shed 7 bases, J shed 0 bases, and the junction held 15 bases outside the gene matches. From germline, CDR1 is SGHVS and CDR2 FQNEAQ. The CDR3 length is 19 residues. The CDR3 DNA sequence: TGTGCCAGCACTTCGACAGGGAAAAGGTACGGCTCTGGGGCCAACGTCCTGACTTTC. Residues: CASTSTGKRYGSGANVLTF.

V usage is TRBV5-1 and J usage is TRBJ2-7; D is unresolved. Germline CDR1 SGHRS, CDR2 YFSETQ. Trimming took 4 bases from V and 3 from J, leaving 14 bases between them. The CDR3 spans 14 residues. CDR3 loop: CASSPRAGVYEQYF. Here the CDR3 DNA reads TGCGCCAGCAGCCCACGGGCAGGAGTCTACGAGCAGTACTTC.

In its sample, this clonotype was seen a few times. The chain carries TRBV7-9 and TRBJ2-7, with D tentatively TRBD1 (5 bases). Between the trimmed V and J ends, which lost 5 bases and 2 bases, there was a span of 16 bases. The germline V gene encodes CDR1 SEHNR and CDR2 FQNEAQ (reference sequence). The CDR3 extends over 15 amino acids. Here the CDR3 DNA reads TGTGCCAGCAGCATAGGGGCTACTGGGACCTACGAGCAGTACTTC. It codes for CASSIGATGTYEQYF.

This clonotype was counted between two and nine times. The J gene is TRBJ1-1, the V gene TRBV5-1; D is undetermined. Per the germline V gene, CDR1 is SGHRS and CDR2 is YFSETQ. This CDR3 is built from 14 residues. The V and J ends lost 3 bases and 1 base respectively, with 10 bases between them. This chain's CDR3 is CASSSDTSNTEAFF. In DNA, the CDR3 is TGCGCCAGCAGCTCTGACACGTCGAACACTGAAGCTTTCTTT. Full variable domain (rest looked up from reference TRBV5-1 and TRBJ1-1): KAGVTQTPRYLIKTRGQQVTLSCSPISGHRSVSWYQQTPGQGLQFLFEYFSETQRNKGNFPGRFSGRQFSNSRSEMNVSTLELGDSALYLCASSSDTSNTEAFFGQGTRLTVV.

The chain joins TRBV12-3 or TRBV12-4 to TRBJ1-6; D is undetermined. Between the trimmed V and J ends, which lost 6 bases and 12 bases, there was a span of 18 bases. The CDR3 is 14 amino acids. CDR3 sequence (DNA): TGTGCCAGCAGCTCTCAGGAGATTGGTTTACCCCTCCACTTT. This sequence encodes CASSSQEIGLPLHF.

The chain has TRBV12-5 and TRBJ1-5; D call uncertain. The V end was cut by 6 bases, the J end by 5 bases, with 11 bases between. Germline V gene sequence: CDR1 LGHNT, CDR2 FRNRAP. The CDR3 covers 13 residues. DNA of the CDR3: TGTGCTAGTGGCCTCACCTATTATCAGCCCCAGCATTTT. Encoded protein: CASGLTYYQPQHF.

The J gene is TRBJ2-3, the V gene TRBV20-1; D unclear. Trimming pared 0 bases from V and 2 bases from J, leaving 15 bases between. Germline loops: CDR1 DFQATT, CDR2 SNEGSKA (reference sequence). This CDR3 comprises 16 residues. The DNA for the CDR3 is TGCAGTGCTAGAGATCCTTGGGCAGTACACACAGATACGCAGTATTTT. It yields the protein CSARDPWAVHTDTQYF.

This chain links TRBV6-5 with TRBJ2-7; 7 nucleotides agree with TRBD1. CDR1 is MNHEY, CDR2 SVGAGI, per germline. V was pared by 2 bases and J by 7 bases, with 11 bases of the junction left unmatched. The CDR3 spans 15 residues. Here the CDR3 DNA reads TGTGCCAGCAGTTACGAAGGGACAGCCTTAGGAGAGCAGTACTTC. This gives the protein CASSYEGTALGEQYF.

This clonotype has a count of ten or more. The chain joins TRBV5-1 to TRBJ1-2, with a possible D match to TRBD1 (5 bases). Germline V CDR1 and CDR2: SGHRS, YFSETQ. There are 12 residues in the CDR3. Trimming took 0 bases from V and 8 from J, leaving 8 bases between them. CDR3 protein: CASSLARTGYTF. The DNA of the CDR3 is TGCGCCAGCAGCTTGGCCCGGACAGGCTACACCTTC.

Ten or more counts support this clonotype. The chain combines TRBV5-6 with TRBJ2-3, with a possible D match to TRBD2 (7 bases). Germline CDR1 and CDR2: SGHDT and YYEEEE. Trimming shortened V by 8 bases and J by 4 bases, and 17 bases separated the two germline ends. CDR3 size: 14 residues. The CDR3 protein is CASRGGGPPDTQYF. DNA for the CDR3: TGTGCCAGTAGGGGGGGAGGGCCACCAGATACGCAGTATTTT.

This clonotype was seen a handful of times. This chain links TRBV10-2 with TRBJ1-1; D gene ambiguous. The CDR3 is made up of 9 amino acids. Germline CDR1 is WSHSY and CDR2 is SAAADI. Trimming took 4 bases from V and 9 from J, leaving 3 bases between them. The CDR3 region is CASSVQAFF. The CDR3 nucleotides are TGCGCCAGCAGTGTCCAAGCTTTCTTT.

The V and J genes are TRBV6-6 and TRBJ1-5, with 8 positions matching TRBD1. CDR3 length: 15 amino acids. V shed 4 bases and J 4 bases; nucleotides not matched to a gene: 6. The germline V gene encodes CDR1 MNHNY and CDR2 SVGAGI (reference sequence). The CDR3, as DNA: TGTGCCAGCAGTTCACAGGGGGACTGGAATCAGCCCCAGCATTTT. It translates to CASSSQGDWNQPQHF.